The rows below give T cell receptor beta chains drawn from one sample of a study of prognosis after radiotherapy for stage I lung cancer. Via MiXCR, TCRdb re-called the multiplex PCR reads, giving one row per CDR3 protein. The profile shows approximately 23,000 distinct CDR3 sequences, around 42% of them singletons. Here the sequenced sample was PBMCs, taken before or after stereotactic body radiation therapy (not recorded which). Receptors were obtained from a donor at least 50 years old with non-small cell lung cancer. Both conserved end residues are part of each CDR3. Each record gives: clone size, J gene, D gene, V gene, CDR3 protein, CDR3 DNA. D genes are given only for firm matches. Size is omitted from some rows. Given values are once, few, many or a class for expanded clones.

. TRBJ1-2 . TRBV6-9 CASSYSRGNSYNF TGTGCAAGCAGTTACTCCCGGGGGAACAGCTACAACTTC
many TRBJ2-1 TRBD1 TRBV6-1 CASSPGTANNEQFF TGTGCCAGCAGTCCTGGGACAGCGAACAATGAGCAGTTCTTC
many TRBJ2-5 TRBD2 TRBV2 CASSEERGETQYF TGTGCCAGCAGTGAAGAGCGGGGAGAGACCCAGTACTTC
many TRBJ2-7 TRBD1 TRBV12-5 CASGGGTGREEQYF TGTGCTAGTGGTGGCGGGACAGGGCGCGAGGAGCAGTACTTC
. TRBJ2-1 TRBD1 TRBV10-3 CASEGQGSYNEQFF TGTGCCTCGGAAGGACAGGGCTCCTACAATGAGCAGTTCTTC
many TRBJ1-1 . TRBV3-1 CASSLPGMNTEAFF TGTGCCAGCAGCCTTCCGGGGATGAACACTGAAGCTTTCTTT
. TRBJ2-1 TRBD2 TRBV24-1 CATSDLQGGFRTSGREDEQFF TGTGCCACCAGTGATTTGCAGGGGGGGTTTCGGACTAGCGGGAGGGAGGATGAGCAGTTCTTC
. TRBJ2-1 TRBD2 TRBV7-9 CASRHKELGLATYNEQFF TGTGCCAGCAGACATAAAGAACTAGGACTAGCGACCTACAATGAGCAGTTCTTC
many TRBJ1-5 . TRBV30 CATLQPQHF TGTGCCACCCTTCAGCCCCAGCATTTT
once TRBJ1-6 . TRBV6-1 CASSTSDSPLHF TGTGCCAGCAGTACCTCAGATTCACCCCTCCACTTT
. TRBJ1-4 . TRBV7-2 CASSFSGVTNEKLFF TGTGCCAGCAGCTTTTCGGGTGTAACTAATGAAAAACTGTTTTTT
many TRBJ1-1 . TRBV6-5 CASSYGWDTEAFF TGTGCCAGCAGTTACGGTTGGGACACTGAAGCTTTCTTT
. TRBJ1-1 . TRBV15 CATSRDGRANTEAFF TGTGCCACCAGCAGAGACGGCAGGGCTAACACTGAAGCTTTCTTT
. TRBJ2-7 TRBD1 TRBV4-3 CASSRQGGHEQYF TGCGCCAGCAGCCGACAGGGGGGTCACGAGCAGTACTTC
once TRBJ1-6 TRBD1 TRBV5-1 CASSDGQGASPLHF TGCGCCAGCAGCGACGGACAGGGGGCTTCACCCCTCCACTTT
many TRBJ1-2 . TRBV7-9 CASSLDLSGYTF TGTGCCAGCAGCTTAGATCTATCTGGCTACACCTTC
few TRBJ2-1 TRBD2 TRBV5-4 CASTIAGEVYNEQFF TGTGCCAGCACCATAGCGGGAGAAGTATACAATGAGCAGTTCTTC
many TRBJ2-7 . TRBV4-1 CASSQSESSYEQYF TGCGCCAGCAGCCAAAGCGAGAGCTCCTACGAGCAGTACTTC
many TRBJ1-1 TRBD1 TRBV5-1 CASSFRTGLNTEAFF TGCGCCAGCAGCTTCCGGACAGGGTTGAACACTGAAGCTTTCTTT
many TRBJ2-3 . TRBV10-2 CASSEGRFDTQYF TGCGCCAGCAGTGAGGGCAGATTCGATACGCAGTATTTT
few TRBJ2-5 . TRBV5-4 CASGGELEIQETQYF TGTGCCAGCGGCGGGGAATTGGAGATCCAAGAGACCCAGTACTTC
. TRBJ1-2 TRBD1 TRBV13 CASSSLGTGNYGYTF TGTGCCAGCAGCTCCCTAGGGACAGGGAACTATGGCTACACCTTC